These 14 T cell receptor beta chains were sequenced from one sample in a study of blood T cell repertoires in COVID-19. Clones were read by immunoSEQ multiplex PCR, and TCRdb kept only the in-frame ones, dropping some. This sample yields about 400,000 clones, of which about nine tenths are seen a single time; about 1.7% belongs to the top ten. The source material was PBMCs or T cells enriched from blood (not recorded which). The receptors shown here come from a woman in her thirties who had recovered from COVID-19.

The V call is TRBV24-1, the J call TRBJ2-1; D remains unclear. This CDR3 has 11 amino acids. Germline CDR1 KGHDR, CDR2 SFDVKD. Trimming cost V 1 base and J 12 bases, with 6 bases left between them. The CDR3 here is CATSDFTGQFF. CDR3 DNA sequence: TGTGCCACCAGTGATTTCACGGGGCAGTTCTTC.

The chain couples TRBV19 to TRBJ1-3; no firm D call. V lost 3 bases and J 1 base, leaving 19 bases between the germline ends. Per the germline V gene, CDR1 is LNHDA and CDR2 is SQIVND (reference sequence). This CDR3 spans 18 amino acids. CDR3 region: CASSIPPGATKSGNTIYF. In DNA form, the CDR3 reads TGTGCCAGTAGTATCCCCCCCGGAGCCACCAAATCTGGAAACACCATATATTTT.

The V and J genes are TRBV18 and TRBJ2-7; 15 bases map to TRBD2. After removal of 3 bases from V and 3 bases from J, the junction contained 6 bases not matched to a gene. The germline gives CDR1 KGHSH, CDR2 LQKENI. The length of the CDR3 is 17 residues. The CDR3 region is CASSPVGTSGGRYEQYF. The CDR3 region has the DNA TGTGCCAGCTCACCGGTCGGGACTAGCGGGGGGCGCTACGAGCAGTACTTC.

This clone was seen a few times. The V call is TRBV7-4, the J call TRBJ1-5; D not certain. Germline CDR1 SGHVT, CDR2 SQSDAQ. V lost 4 bases, J lost 2 bases, and 6 bases lay in between. The CDR3 consists of 13 residues. The CDR3 sequence is CASSSLGNQPQHF. As DNA, the CDR3 is TGTGCCAGCAGCTCATTAGGCAATCAGCCCCAGCATTTT.

The chain uses TRBV7-2 and TRBJ2-7; 7 bases are shared with TRBD1. The germline V gene encodes CDR1 SGHTA and CDR2 FQGNSA. Germline trimming cut 5 bases from V and 4 bases from J; bases unmatched to any gene: 8. CDR3 length: 14 amino acids. This CDR3 reads CASSPGQVGYEQYF. For the CDR3, the DNA is TGTGCCAGCAGCCCCGGACAGGTGGGTTACGAGCAGTACTTC. Full variable domain (remainder filled in from reference TRBV7-2 and TRBJ2-7): GAGVSQSPSNKVTEKGKDVELRCDPISGHTALYWYRQSLGQGLEFLIYFQGNSAPDKSGLPSDRFSAERTGGSVSTLTIQRTQQEDSAVYLCASSPGQVGYEQYFGPGTRLTVT.

In DNA, the CDR3 is TGTGCCAGCAGCCAAGGAGCGCAAGAGACCCAGTACTTC. Translation: CASSQGAQETQYF. The V call is TRBV3-1 (or the pseudogene TRBV3-2), the J call TRBJ2-5; D not resolved. Trimming stripped 1 base from V and 2 bases from J, with 5 bases between. CDR3 length: 13 residues. Germline assignment: CDR1 LGHDT and CDR2 YNNKEL (reference sequence).

The V call is TRBV5-1, the J call TRBJ1-4, with a possible D match to TRBD1 (6 bases). The CDR3 contains 17 residues. CDR1 is SGHRS and CDR2 is YFSETQ in the germline V gene. The V end lost 4 bases, the J end lost 5 bases, and 21 bases lay between the germline ends. In DNA form, the CDR3 reads TGCGCCAGCAGCGCCTCCGGGCCAGGGGTTAAAAATGAAAAACTGTTTTTT. Translation gives CASSASGPGVKNEKLFF.

The rearrangement uses TRBV25-1 and TRBJ2-7; a weak D match, TRBD1 (5 bases). Trimming left V 11 bases short and J 3 bases short, with 17 bases between. CDR1 MGHDK and CDR2 SYGVNS come from the germline V gene. This CDR3 has 13 residues. The CDR3 DNA follows: TGTGCCGTCGGAGACAGTGAACGCTACGAGCAGTACTTC. Residues: CAVGDSERYEQYF.

V is TRBV5-6 and J is TRBJ2-1, with 7 nucleotides matching TRBD2. Germline CDR1 is SGHDT and CDR2 is YYEEEE. This CDR3 has 16 residues. The trim removed 4 bases at V and 4 bases at J, leaving 11 bases unmatched. CDR3 region: CASSAGVSGGYNEQFF. The CDR3 DNA follows: TGTGCCAGCAGCGCGGGGGTTAGCGGAGGTTACAATGAGCAGTTCTTC. The full variable domain, completed using reference TRBV5-6 and TRBJ2-1, is DAGVTQSPTHLIKTRGQQVTLRCSPKSGHDTVSWYQQALGQGPQFIFQYYEEEERQRGNFPDRFSGHQFPNYSSELNVNALLLGDSALYLCASSAGVSGGYNEQFFGPGTRLTVL.

J is TRBJ2-5 and V is TRBV2, with D perhaps matching TRBD2 (5 bases). The CDR3 contains 14 residues. V lost 6 bases and J lost 5, with 16 bases in between. From germline, CDR1 is SNHLY and CDR2 FYNNEI. Here the CDR3 reads CASRKTEVAETQYF. The CDR3 coding sequence is TGTGCCAGCAGAAAAACCGAGGTAGCGGAGACCCAGTACTTC.

The V gene is TRBV6-5, the J gene TRBJ1-6; D is ambiguous. The CDR3 totals 14 residues. Germline V CDR1 and CDR2: MNHEY, SVGAGI. Trimming removed 2 bases from V and 10 bases from J, with 12 bases in between. The CDR3 protein is CASSYRSLESPLHF. In nucleotides, the CDR3 is TGTGCCAGCAGTTACCGGAGCCTGGAGTCACCCCTCCACTTT.

The CDR3 DNA reads TGTGCCAGCAGAAACAATTGGGGGGGTGAGACCCAGTACTTC. Its protein is CASRNNWGGETQYF. The chain couples TRBV6-5 to TRBJ2-5, with TRBD2 matching 7 bases. CDR1 and CDR2 from the germline V gene are MNHEY and SVGAGI. This CDR3 has 14 residues. Unmatched junction bases numbered 9, after V lost 6 bases and J lost 5 bases.

This clone turned up a few times. V and J are TRBV2 and TRBJ2-7; 7 bases are a match to TRBD1. The CDR3 spans 13 residues. Germline lookup yields CDR1 SNHLY and CDR2 FYNNEI. V was pared by 8 bases and J by 6 bases, with 10 bases of the junction left unmatched. The CDR3 region has the DNA TGTGCCAGCGGGCGCAGGGGGTTACGCGAGCAGTACTTC. Its protein product is CASGRRGLREQYF.

The V gene is TRBV2, the J gene TRBJ2-7; the match to TRBD2 covers 8 bases. The ends lost 2 bases at V and 4 bases at J; junction bases unmatched: 10. The germline gives CDR1 SNHLY, CDR2 FYNNEI. CDR3 size: 16 residues. The chain's CDR3 is CASSETGSGRGYEQYF. Here the CDR3 DNA reads TGTGCCAGCAGTGAAACGGGAAGCGGGAGAGGTTACGAGCAGTACTTC.